The 14 T cell receptor beta chains below all came from one sample that was sequenced in a study of T cell changes during pregnancy in multiple sclerosis. Data came from immunoSEQ multiplex PCR; TCRdb stores just in-frame clones and leaves some out. The sample includes more than 55,000 clones, 94% of them seen just once. The sequenced sample was CD8+ T cells from peripheral blood mononuclear cells, obtained after pregnancy. All receptors derive from a female donor with multiple sclerosis, enrolled in a pregnancy study.

The chain recombines TRBV6-5 with TRBJ1-2, with D unclear. Germline CDR1 and CDR2: MNHEY and SVGAGI. The CDR3 runs 13 residues. Deletions cut 8 bases from V and 10 bases from J, with 20 bases between. CDR3 bases: TGTGCCAGCGCCCTAGAGAGAACTATGGACTACACCTTC. It translates to CASALERTMDYTF.

The rearrangement uses TRBV28 and TRBJ2-7; 11 nucleotides match TRBD1. The CDR3 covers 14 residues. Germline CDR1 MDHEN, CDR2 SYDVKM. The V gene end was trimmed by 4 bases and the J gene end by 3 bases; junction bases not matched to a gene: 2. For the CDR3, the DNA is TGTGCCAGCAGTTCGGGACAGGGGGACTACGAGCAGTACTTC. Residues: CASSSGQGDYEQYF. Using reference TRBV28 and TRBJ2-7 for the parts outside the CDR3, the full variable domain is DVKVTQSSRYLVKRTGEKVFLECVQDMDHENMFWYRQDPGLGLRLIYFSYDVKMKEKGDIPEGYSVSREKKERFSLILESASTNQTSMYLCASSSGQGDYEQYFGPGTRLTVT.

The chain uses TRBV4-1 and TRBJ2-1, with TRBD1 identical over 8 bases. The V gene end was trimmed by 4 bases and the J gene end by 3 bases; junction bases not matched to a gene: 11. Germline loops: CDR1 MGHRA, CDR2 YSYEKL. This CDR3 is 17 amino acids long. The CDR3 coding sequence is TGCGCCAGCAGCCTCACACGGACAGGGTTTAGCTACAATGAGCAGTTCTTC. This translates into CASSLTRTGFSYNEQFF.

V usage is TRBV27 and J usage is TRBJ1-1; 11 positions agree with TRBD1. Germline values: CDR1 MNHEY, CDR2 SMNVEV (reference sequence). J lost 1 base, V lost 6 bases, and 1 base had no gene match. The CDR3 sequence is 14 residues long. DNA for the CDR3: TGTGCCAGCAGGGGGACAGGGGGGAACACTGAAGCTTTCTTT. Its protein is CASRGTGGNTEAFF.

This chain joins TRBV7-9 and TRBJ2-6, with D possibly being TRBD1 (5 bases). The CDR3 sequence is 16 residues long. The germline V and J ends were trimmed by 5 bases and 0 bases, with 11 bases remaining between them. CDR1 is SEHNR and CDR2 is FQNEAQ in the germline V gene (reference sequence). The CDR3 spells CASSHTGFSGANVLTF. The DNA of the CDR3 is TGTGCCAGCAGCCATACAGGATTCTCTGGGGCCAACGTCCTGACTTTC.

For the CDR3, the DNA is TGTGCCAGCAGTGAATACATGGCTGGGCCCGAGCAGTACTTC. Translating gives CASSEYMAGPEQYF. The chain carries TRBV25-1 and TRBJ2-7; D gene uncertain. The CDR3 length is 14 residues. Germline V CDR1 and CDR2: MGHDK, SYGVNS. V was pared by 0 bases and J by 6 bases, with 12 bases between.

The chain is built from TRBV28 and TRBJ2-1; 8 nucleotides match TRBD2. J was trimmed by 14 bases and V by 7 bases; bases with no gene match: 7. Germline V gene lookup returns CDR1 MDHEN and CDR2 SYDVKM. The CDR3 contains 11 residues. CDR3 sequence reads: CASTETGREFF. CDR3 in DNA: TGTGCCAGCACAGAGACCGGGAGGGAGTTCTTC.

This sequence joins TRBV11-2 and TRBJ2-1, with TRBD2 matching over 10 bases. Trimming at V came to 5 bases and at J to 7 bases, leaving 17 bases not matched to a gene. This CDR3 region has 18 residues. Germline loops: CDR1 SGHAT, CDR2 FQNNGV. CDR3 loop: CASSIRLTSGSAKNEQFF. As DNA, the CDR3 is TGTGCCAGCAGCATTCGATTGACTAGCGGGTCTGCCAAGAATGAGCAGTTCTTC.

The rearrangement uses TRBV7-9 and TRBJ1-2, with 9 bases aligning to TRBD1. Unmatched junction bases numbered 5, after V lost 1 base and J lost 2 bases. CDR1 is SEHNR and CDR2 is FQNEAQ in the germline V gene (reference sequence). CDR3 length: 16 residues. CDR3 sequence reads: CASSLGSTGGNYGYTF. In nucleotides, the CDR3 is TGTGCCAGCAGCTTAGGGTCGACAGGGGGAAACTATGGCTACACCTTC.

CDR3 DNA sequence: TGTGCCAGCAGTTTAGAATATGGGACTTCGTACACAGATACGCAGTATTTT. Protein: CASSLEYGTSYTDTQYF. The V gene is TRBV28, the J gene TRBJ2-3, with D tentatively TRBD2 (6 bases). The V and J ends lost 2 bases and 2 bases respectively, with 17 bases between them. Germline V gene data show CDR1 as MDHEN and CDR2 as SYDVKM. This CDR3 comprises 17 residues.

In the case of this clone: The same CDR3 arises from other DNA sequences in this sample as well. This rearrangement joins TRBV27 to TRBJ1-5, with D possibly TRBD1 on 5 matching bases. Germline CDR1 is MNHEY and CDR2 is SMNVEV (reference sequence). Trimming stripped 6 bases from V and 1 base from J, with 10 bases between. This CDR3 comprises 14 residues. CDR3 bases: TGTGCCAGCAGCTTGCAGGGAAGCAATCAGCCCCAGCATTTT. It specifies CASSLQGSNQPQHF.

The gene calls are TRBV27 and TRBJ2-7; maybe TRBD2 (5 bases). Trimming removed 4 bases from V and 4 bases from J, with 14 bases in between. Germline V gives CDR1 MNHEY, CDR2 SMNVEV (reference sequence). The CDR3 totals 14 residues. CDR3: CASSWTHQHYEQYF. The CDR3 bases are TGTGCCAGCAGTTGGACTCACCAGCATTACGAGCAGTACTTC.

The chain couples TRBV28 to TRBJ1-1; D gene uncertain. Trimming took off 2 bases at V and 3 bases at J, with 16 bases between the two ends. Germline V gene lookup returns CDR1 MDHEN and CDR2 SYDVKM. CDR3 length: 16 amino acids. The CDR3 DNA reads as TGTGCCAGCAGTTTACCCTATGGGGAGCTGGACACTGAAGCTTTCTTT. It codes for CASSLPYGELDTEAFF. The full variable domain, its missing parts supplied by reference TRBV28 and TRBJ1-1, is DVKVTQSSRYLVKRTGEKVFLECVQDMDHENMFWYRQDPGLGLRLIYFSYDVKMKEKGDIPEGYSVSREKKERFSLILESASTNQTSMYLCASSLPYGELDTEAFFGQGTRLTVV.

The gene calls are TRBV10-1 and TRBJ1-5; 7 nucleotides agree with TRBD1. CDR3 size: 14 residues. After removal of 2 bases from V and 4 bases from J, the junction contained 2 bases not matched to a gene. Germline CDR1 WNHNN, CDR2 SYGVQD (reference sequence). This chain's CDR3 is CASSEGTANQPQHF. DNA for the CDR3: TGCGCCAGCAGTGAGGGGACAGCAAATCAGCCCCAGCATTTT.